This TCR beta chain was found in a study of PD-L1 blockade in urothelial cancer. Study-wide context: About nine tenths of the roughly 30 patients were men whose urothelial cancer was bladder-origin. It was at 3 weeks (second dose) and 6 weeks after treatment start that blood was analyzed. Reported median T cell count for blood samples was roughly 150,000.

Generated by immunoSEQ multiplex PCR, the TCRdb table keeps only in-frame clones and is missing some. Of tens of thousands of clones in the sample, under 95% were seen once. About this clone: Its target is unknown.

The study, taken as a whole, reports: Lower pretreatment blood TCR clonality, under the median, predicted better survival, researchers reported.

Indicated time point: peripheral blood 6 weeks after treatment start. CDR3 length: 13 residues. CDR1 and CDR2 (germline): SQVTM, ANQGSEA. V lost 4 bases to trimming and J lost 4 bases, with 13 bases between them. The chain recombines TRBV29-1 with TRBJ1-1, with D uncertain. The receptor was isolated from a woman aged 60-70 years with urothelial cancer. The specimen was PBMCs, collected around atezolizumab (anti-PD-L1) treatment. For the CDR3, the DNA is TGCAGCGTTGCAGTCGGGTTTCGCACTGAAGCTTTCTTT. Its protein product is CSVAVGFRTEAFF.